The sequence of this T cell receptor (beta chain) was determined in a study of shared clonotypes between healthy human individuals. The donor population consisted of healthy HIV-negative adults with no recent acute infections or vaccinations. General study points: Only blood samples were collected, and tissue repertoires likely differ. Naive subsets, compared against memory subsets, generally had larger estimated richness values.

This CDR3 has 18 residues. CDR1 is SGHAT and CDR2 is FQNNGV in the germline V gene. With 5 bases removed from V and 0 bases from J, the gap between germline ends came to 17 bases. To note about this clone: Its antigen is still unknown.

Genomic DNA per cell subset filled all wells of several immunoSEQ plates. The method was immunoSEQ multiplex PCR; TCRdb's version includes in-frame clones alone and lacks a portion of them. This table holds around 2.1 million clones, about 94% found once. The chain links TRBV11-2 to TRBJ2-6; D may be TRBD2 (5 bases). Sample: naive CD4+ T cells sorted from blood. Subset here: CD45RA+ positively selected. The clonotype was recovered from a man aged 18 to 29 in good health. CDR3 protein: CASSPRAGITSGANVLTF. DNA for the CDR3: TGTGCCAGCAGCCCCCGCGCCGGGATTACCTCTGGGGCCAACGTCCTGACTTTC.